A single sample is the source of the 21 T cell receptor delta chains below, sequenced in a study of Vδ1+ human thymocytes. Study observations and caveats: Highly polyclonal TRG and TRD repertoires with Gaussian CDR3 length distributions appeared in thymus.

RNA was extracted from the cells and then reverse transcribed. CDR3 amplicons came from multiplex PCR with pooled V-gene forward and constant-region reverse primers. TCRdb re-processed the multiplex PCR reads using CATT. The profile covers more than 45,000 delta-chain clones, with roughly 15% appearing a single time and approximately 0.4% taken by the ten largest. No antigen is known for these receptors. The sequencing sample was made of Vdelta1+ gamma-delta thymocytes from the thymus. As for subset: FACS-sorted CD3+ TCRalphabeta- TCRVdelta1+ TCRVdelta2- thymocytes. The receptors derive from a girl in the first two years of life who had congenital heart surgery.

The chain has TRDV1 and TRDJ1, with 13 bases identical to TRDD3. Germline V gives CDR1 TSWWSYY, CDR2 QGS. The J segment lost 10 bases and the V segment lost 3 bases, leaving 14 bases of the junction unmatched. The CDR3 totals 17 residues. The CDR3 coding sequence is TGTGCTCTTGGGGATCCTCTGAGACTGGGGGATACGATCGCACTCATCTTT. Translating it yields CALGDPLRLGDTIALIF.

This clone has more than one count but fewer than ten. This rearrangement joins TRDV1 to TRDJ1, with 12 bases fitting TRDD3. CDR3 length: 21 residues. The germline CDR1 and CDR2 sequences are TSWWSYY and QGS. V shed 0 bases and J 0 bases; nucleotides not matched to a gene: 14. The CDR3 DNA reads TGTGCTCTTGGGGAACTAGGCCCTATCTGGGGGATACGGACCCACACCGATAAACTCATCTTT. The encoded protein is CALGELGPIWGIRTHTDKLIF.

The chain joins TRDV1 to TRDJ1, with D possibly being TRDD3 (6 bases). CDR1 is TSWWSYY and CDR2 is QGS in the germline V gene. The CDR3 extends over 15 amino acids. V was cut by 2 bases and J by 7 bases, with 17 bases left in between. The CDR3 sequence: CALGECPEGEGKLIF. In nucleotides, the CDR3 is TGTGCTCTTGGGGAATGTCCCGAGGGGGAGGGTAAACTCATCTTT.

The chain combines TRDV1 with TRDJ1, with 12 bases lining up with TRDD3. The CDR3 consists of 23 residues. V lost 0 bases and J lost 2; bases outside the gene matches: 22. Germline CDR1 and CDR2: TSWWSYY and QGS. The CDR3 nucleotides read TGTGCTCTTGGGGAACTAAGCCCCCGCCTTACTGGGGGATACCCTCTGGGGACCGATAAACTCATCTTT. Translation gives CALGELSPRLTGGYPLGTDKLIF.

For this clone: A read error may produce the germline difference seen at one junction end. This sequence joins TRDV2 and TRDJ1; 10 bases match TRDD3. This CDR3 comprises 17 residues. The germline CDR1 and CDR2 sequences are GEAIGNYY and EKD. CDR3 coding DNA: TGTGCCTGTGACATTACTGGGGGATGCCGATACACCGATAATCTCATCTTT. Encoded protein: CACDITGGCRYTDNLIF.

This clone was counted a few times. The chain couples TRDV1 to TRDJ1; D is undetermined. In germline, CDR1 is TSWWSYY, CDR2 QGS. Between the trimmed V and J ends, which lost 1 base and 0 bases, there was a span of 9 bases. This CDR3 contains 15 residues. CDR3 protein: CALGEPPADTDKLIF. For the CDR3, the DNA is TGTGCTCTTGGGGAACCCCCGGCCGACACCGATAAACTCATCTTT.

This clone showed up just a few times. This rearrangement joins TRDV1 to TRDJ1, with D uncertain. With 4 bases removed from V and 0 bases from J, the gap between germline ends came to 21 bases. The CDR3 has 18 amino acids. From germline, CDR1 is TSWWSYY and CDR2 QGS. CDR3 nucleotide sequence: TGTGCTCTTGGGGGGCCCAAATGGCCCCCCACCAACACCGATAAACTCATCTTT. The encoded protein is CALGGPKWPPTNTDKLIF.

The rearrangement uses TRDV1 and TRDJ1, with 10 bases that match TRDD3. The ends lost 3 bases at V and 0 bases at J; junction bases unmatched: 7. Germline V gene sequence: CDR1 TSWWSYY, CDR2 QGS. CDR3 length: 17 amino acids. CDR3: CALGDPTTGGYTDKLIF. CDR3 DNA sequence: TGTGCTCTTGGGGATCCTACTACTGGGGGATACACCGATAAACTCATCTTT.

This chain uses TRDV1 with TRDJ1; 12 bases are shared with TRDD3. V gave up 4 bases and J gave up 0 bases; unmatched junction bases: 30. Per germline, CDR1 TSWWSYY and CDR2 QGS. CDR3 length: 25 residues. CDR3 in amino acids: CALGVPGLPTTYWGIPSMYTDKLIF. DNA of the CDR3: TGTGCTCTTGGGGTCCCGGGCCTTCCTACAACCTACTGGGGGATACCGAGCATGTACACCGATAAACTCATCTTT.

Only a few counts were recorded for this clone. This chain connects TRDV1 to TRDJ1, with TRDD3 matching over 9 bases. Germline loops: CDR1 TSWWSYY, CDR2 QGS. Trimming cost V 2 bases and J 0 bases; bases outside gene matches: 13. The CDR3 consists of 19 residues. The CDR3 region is CALGEGPSLGDPYTDKLIF. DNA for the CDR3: TGTGCTCTTGGGGAAGGACCCTCACTGGGGGACCCGTACACCGATAAACTCATCTTT.

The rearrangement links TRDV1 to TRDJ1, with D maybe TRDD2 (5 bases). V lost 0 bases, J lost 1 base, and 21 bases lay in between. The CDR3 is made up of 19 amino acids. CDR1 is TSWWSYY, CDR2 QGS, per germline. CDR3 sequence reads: CALGELNLLGAQSTDKLIF. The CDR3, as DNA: TGTGCTCTTGGGGAACTTAACCTACTCGGGGCCCAAAGCACCGATAAACTCATCTTT.

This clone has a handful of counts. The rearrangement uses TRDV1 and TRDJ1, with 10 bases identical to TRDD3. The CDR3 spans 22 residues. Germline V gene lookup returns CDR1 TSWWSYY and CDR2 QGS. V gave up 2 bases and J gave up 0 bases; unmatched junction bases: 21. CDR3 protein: CALGESKALSVLGDQYTDKLIF. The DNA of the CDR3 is TGTGCTCTTGGGGAATCAAAAGCTCTTTCTGTACTGGGGGATCAGTACACCGATAAACTCATCTTT.

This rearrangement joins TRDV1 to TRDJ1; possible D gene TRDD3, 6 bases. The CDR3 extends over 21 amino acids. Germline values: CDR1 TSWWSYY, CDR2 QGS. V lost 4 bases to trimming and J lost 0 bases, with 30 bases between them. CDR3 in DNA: TGTGCTCTTGGGGGACTAGTTGGCCTACGTACGGGGGGACAGTACACCGATAAACTCATCTTT. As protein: CALGGLVGLRTGGQYTDKLIF.

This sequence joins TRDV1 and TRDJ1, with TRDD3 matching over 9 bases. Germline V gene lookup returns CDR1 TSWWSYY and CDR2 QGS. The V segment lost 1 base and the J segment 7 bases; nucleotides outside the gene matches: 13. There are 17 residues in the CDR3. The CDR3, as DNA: TGTGCTCTTGGGGAACCTCCCCCTCCTGGGGGATGGATTAAACTCATCTTT. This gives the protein CALGEPPPPGGWIKLIF.

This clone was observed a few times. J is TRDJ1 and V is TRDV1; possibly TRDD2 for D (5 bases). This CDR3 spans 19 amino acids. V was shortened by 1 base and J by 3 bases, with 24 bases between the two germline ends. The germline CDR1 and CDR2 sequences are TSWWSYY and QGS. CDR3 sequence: CALGEQASFGRNGADKLIF. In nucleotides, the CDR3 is TGTGCTCTTGGGGAACAAGCCTCCTTCGGACGGAATGGAGCCGATAAACTCATCTTT.

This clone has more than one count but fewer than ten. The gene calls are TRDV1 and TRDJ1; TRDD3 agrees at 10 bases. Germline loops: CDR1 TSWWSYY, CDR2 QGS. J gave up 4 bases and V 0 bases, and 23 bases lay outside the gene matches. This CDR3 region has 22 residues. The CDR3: CALGELASSSVLGDSSRDKLIF. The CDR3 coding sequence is TGTGCTCTTGGGGAACTGGCTTCCTCCTCTGTACTGGGGGATTCAAGCCGCGATAAACTCATCTTT.

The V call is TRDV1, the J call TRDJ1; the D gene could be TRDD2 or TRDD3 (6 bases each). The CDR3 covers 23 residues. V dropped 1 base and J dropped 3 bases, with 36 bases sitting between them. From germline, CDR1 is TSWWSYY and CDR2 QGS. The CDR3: CALGERPRSYVRGGGGRADKLIF. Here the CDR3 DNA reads TGTGCTCTTGGGGAACGCCCTAGGTCCTACGTTAGGGGCGGAGGGGGACGAGCCGATAAACTCATCTTT.

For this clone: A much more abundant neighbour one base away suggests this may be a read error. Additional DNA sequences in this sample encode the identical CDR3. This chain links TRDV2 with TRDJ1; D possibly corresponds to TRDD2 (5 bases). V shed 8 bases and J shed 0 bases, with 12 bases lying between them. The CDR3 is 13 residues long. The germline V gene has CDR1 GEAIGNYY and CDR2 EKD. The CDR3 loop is CAFPTPHTDKLIF. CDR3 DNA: TGTGCCTTCCCTACGCCCCACACCGATAAACTCATCTTT.

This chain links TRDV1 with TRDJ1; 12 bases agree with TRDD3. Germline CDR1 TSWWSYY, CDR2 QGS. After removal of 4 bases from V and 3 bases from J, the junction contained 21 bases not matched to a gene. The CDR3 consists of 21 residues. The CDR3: CALGGRGTRTGGYRGPDKLIF. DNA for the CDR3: TGTGCTCTTGGGGGCCGTGGGACGCGTACTGGGGGATACCGGGGTCCCGATAAACTCATCTTT.

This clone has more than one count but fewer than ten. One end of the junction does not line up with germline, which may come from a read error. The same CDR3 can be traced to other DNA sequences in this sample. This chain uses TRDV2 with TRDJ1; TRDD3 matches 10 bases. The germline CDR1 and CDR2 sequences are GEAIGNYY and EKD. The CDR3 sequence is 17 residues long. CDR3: CACDTGWGISYTDKLIF. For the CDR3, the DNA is TGTGCCTGTGACACCGGCTGGGGGATATCATACACCGATAAGCTCATCTTT.

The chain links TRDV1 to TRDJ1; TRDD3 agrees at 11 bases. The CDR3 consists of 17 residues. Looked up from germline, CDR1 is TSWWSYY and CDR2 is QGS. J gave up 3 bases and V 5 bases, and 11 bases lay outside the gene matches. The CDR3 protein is CALGSSSHGGYADKLIF. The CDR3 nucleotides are TGTGCTCTTGGGTCATCCTCCCATGGGGGATACGCCGATAAACTCATCTTT.